This is a list of T cell receptor beta chains from one sample in a study of shared clonotypes between healthy human individuals. Repertoires were generated with immunoSEQ multiplex PCR, while TCRdb's copy carries only in-frame clones and drops some. The sample shows roughly 1,100,000 clones, around 76% of them seen only once. Material: memory CD4+ T cells sorted from blood. The receptor source for this set is a man younger than 30 in good health. Both conserved end residues are part of each CDR3. The D gene is left open where the match is weak. Only part of the rows carry a size: once, few, many, or a class if the clone is expanded.

D | J | V | size | DNA | CDR3
NA | TRBJ1-2 | TRBV5-4 | NA | TGTGCCAGCAGCATTGACAGGAACTATGGCTACACCTTC | CASSIDRNYGYTF
TRBD1 | TRBJ2-1 | TRBV7-2 | NA | TGTGCCAGCAGCTTAGCGGGACAGCTGGGGGATGAGCAGTTCTTC | CASSLAGQLGDEQFF
NA | TRBJ1-3 | TRBV7-8 | NA | TGTGCCAGCAGCTCCCCGCCCCCTAGCGCCTCTGGAAACACCATATATTTT | CASSSPPPSASGNTIYF
NA | TRBJ2-7 | TRBV6-7 | NA | TGTGCCAGCAGTTTTGGGACTTCAGTCTACGAGCAGTACTTC | CASSFGTSVYEQYF
TRBD2 | TRBJ2-1 | TRBV10-3 | NA | TGTGCCATCAGTGATTCTAGCGGGGACAGCTCCTACAATGAGCAGTTCTTC | CAISDSSGDSSYNEQFF
NA | TRBJ2-5 | TRBV2 | NA | TGTGCCATCTCGGCCGGGGGCGTTGGAGAGACCCAGTACTTC | CAISAGGVGETQYF
TRBD1 | TRBJ1-2 | TRBV6-5 | NA | TGTGCCAGCAGTTACTCGTGGGGGGGGACAGATGGCTACACCTTC | CASSYSWGGTDGYTF
NA | TRBJ2-1 | TRBV27 | NA | TGTGCCAGCACTCGAACGGGACTGAGCTCCTACAATGAGCAGTTCTTC | CASTRTGLSSYNEQFF
NA | TRBJ2-3 | TRBV28 | NA | TGTGCCAGCAGTGCCCCGGGATTATCCACAGATACGCAGTATTTT | CASSAPGLSTDTQYF
NA | TRBJ2-7 | TRBV13 | NA | TGTGCCAGCAGCTTAATAGGGGTAGGAACCTACGAGCAGTACTTC | CASSLIGVGTYEQYF
NA | TRBJ1-2 | TRBV14 | NA | TGTGCCAGCAGCCAAGATGTGAGAGGAGCTAACTATGGCTACACCTTC | CASSQDVRGANYGYTF
NA | TRBJ2-7 | TRBV9 | few | TGTGCCAGCAGCGCAAGTCCCGGCTACGAGCAGTACTTC | CASSASPGYEQYF
NA | TRBJ2-2 | TRBV19 | NA | TGTGCCAGTAGTAGTGGGGGGCGTGGGACCGGGGAGCTGTTTTTT | CASSSGGRGTGELFF
TRBD2 | TRBJ2-3 | TRBV5-1 | NA | TGCGCCAGCAGCTTGCAGTTCGGGGGAGGGCCCTCAGATACGCAGTATTTT | CASSLQFGGGPSDTQYF
NA | TRBJ2-2 | TRBV27 | NA | TGTGCCAGCACTCTCTCCACCGGGGAGCTGTTTTTT | CASTLSTGELFF
NA | TRBJ1-6 | TRBV6-6 | NA | TGTGCCAGCACCCCGGGGCAAGACAATTCACCCCTCCACTTT | CASTPGQDNSPLHF
TRBD1 | TRBJ1-1 | TRBV27 | NA | TGTGCCAGCAGTCTATCGCGGACAGGGGGCTTAACTGAAGCTTTCTTT | CASSLSRTGGLTEAFF
TRBD1 | TRBJ1-5 | TRBV30 | NA | TGTGCCTGGGGACAGGGGAACAGTCAGCCCCAGCATTTT | CAWGQGNSQPQHF
TRBD1 | TRBJ1-2 | TRBV5-4 | NA | TGTGCCAGCAGCTTCCCGGGACAGGGCCCAAACTATGGCTACACCTTC | CASSFPGQGPNYGYTF
TRBD1 | TRBJ2-2 | TRBV5-1 | NA | TGCGCCAGCAGCCAACAGGGGTCCGGCGGGGAGCTGTTTTTT | CASSQQGSGGELFF
NA | TRBJ1-2 | TRBV5-1 | NA | TGCGCCAGCAGCGATAGGGACACCCTAAACTATGGCTACACCTTC | CASSDRDTLNYGYTF
TRBD2 | TRBJ2-1 | TRBV9 | NA | TGTGCCAGCAGCTCCCTTCCGGGGACTAGCGGGAGGGACAATGAGCAGTTCTTC | CASSSLPGTSGRDNEQFF
NA | TRBJ2-5 | TRBV7-2 | NA | TGTGCCAGCAGCTTGAACCGGGCAGCGGGAGAGACCCAGTACTTC | CASSLNRAAGETQYF
TRBD1 | TRBJ2-2 | TRBV7-3 | NA | TGTGCCAGCAGCTCAACACAGGGGGGTGCCGGGGAGCTGTTTTTT | CASSSTQGGAGELFF
NA | TRBJ2-5 | TRBV7-9 | NA | TGTGCCAGCAGCTTAGCCGGGGAGAGGGGTGAAACCCAGTACTTC | CASSLAGERGETQYF
TRBD1 | TRBJ1-2 | TRBV9 | NA | TGTGCCAGCAGCGCGACCGGGACAGGAATCGGCGGCTACACCTTC | CASSATGTGIGGYTF
TRBD2 | TRBJ2-7 | TRBV4-2 | NA | TGTGCCAGCAGCCGCACAGTGGTCGGGGGGATCTCCTACGAGCAGTACTTC | CASSRTVVGGISYEQYF
NA | TRBJ1-6 | TRBV6-5 | NA | TGTGCCAGCAGTCGGGGAAGGGGGGATTCACCCCTCCACTTT | CASSRGRGDSPLHF
NA | TRBJ1-4 | TRBV28 | NA | TGTGCCAGCCCTCTCGAGCCTCCTAATGAAAAACTGTTTTTT | CASPLEPPNEKLFF
TRBD2 | TRBJ2-5 | TRBV11-2 | NA | TGTGCCAGCAGCTTAATATGGACTAGCGGGACGGAGACCCAGTACTTC | CASSLIWTSGTETQYF
TRBD2 | TRBJ2-5 | TRBV5-5 | NA | TGTGCCAGCAGCCCAAGACTAGCGGGGGGCGAGACCCAGTACTTC | CASSPRLAGGETQYF
TRBD2 | TRBJ2-6 | TRBV5-1 | NA | TGCGCCAGCAGCTGGGGACTAGCGGAAACCTCTGGGGCCAACGTCCTGACTTTC | CASSWGLAETSGANVLTF
TRBD1 | TRBJ2-6 | TRBV9 | many | TGTGCCAGCAGCGCCTCAGGGGGCAATGGGGCCAACGTCCTGACTTTC | CASSASGGNGANVLTF
TRBD2 | TRBJ2-3 | TRBV6-7 | NA | TGTGCCAGCACCGAGGGGCTAGCGGGAGGTCCCTTCACAGATACGCAGTATTTT | CASTEGLAGGPFTDTQYF
NA | TRBJ2-2 | TRBV15 | once | TGTGCCACCAGCGTTGAGCCCCCCCCCGGGGAGCTGTTTTTT | CATSVEPPPGELFF
NA | TRBJ1-4 | TRBV19 | NA | TGTGCTAGTAGTATTGGCCTTAATGAAAAACTGTTTTTT | CASSIGLNEKLFF
TRBD1 | TRBJ1-5 | TRBV15 | NA | TGTGCCACCAGTACAACAGGGGTGCGTCAGCCCCAGCATTTT | CATSTTGVRQPQHF
NA | TRBJ1-6 | TRBV21-1 | few | TGTGCCAGCAGCCACCCGGGGTTGGGGGGGGACAATTCACCCCTCCACTTT | CASSHPGLGGDNSPLHF
NA | TRBJ2-5 | TRBV5-4 | many | TGTGCCAGCAGCTTGGGTAGGACGGGGGAGACCCAGTACTTC | CASSLGRTGETQYF
NA | TRBJ1-3 | TRBV11-2 | NA | TGTGCCAGCAGCTCGGACAGTAGAGGAAACACCATATATTTT | CASSSDSRGNTIYF
TRBD1 | TRBJ2-7 | TRBV6-5 | once | TGTGCCAGCAGTCCCACGGGACAGTCCTTTGGTTCCTACTTC | CASSPTGQSFGSYF
NA | TRBJ1-3 | TRBV19 | NA | TGTGCCAGTAGTCCCCCTGGAAACACCATATATTTT | CASSPPGNTIYF
NA | TRBJ2-1 | TRBV7-2 | NA | TGTGCCAGCAGCAAGGGGCCTGCCCAAGGCAATGAGCAGTTCTTC | CASSKGPAQGNEQFF
NA | TRBJ2-2 | TRBV5-1 | NA | TGCGCCAGCAGCTTGGCCGAGACTACGAACACCGGGGAGCTGTTTTTT | CASSLAETTNTGELFF
TRBD2 | TRBJ2-1 | TRBV18 | NA | TGTGCCAGCTCAGAGCTCGGGGGAGTTGGCGGGAGGGCCTACAATGAGCAGTTCTTC | CASSELGGVGGRAYNEQFF
NA | TRBJ2-2 | TRBV5-1 | NA | TGCGCCAGCAGCTTGACCCGGGAAACCGGGGAGCTGTTTTTT | CASSLTRETGELFF
NA | TRBJ1-4 | TRBV5-4 | NA | TGTGCCAGCAGCCCGACGGGGGGAGAGGGGGAAAAACTGTTTTTT | CASSPTGGEGEKLFF
NA | TRBJ2-7 | TRBV5-6 | NA | TGTGCCAGCAGCTTAAGTGCCGGGTTTTCCTACGAGCAGTACTTC | CASSLSAGFSYEQYF
TRBD2 | TRBJ2-1 | TRBV19 | NA | TGTGCCAGTAGTATCGCAAATAGCGGGGGAAGGGTCAATGAGCAGTTCTTC | CASSIANSGGRVNEQFF
NA | TRBJ1-3 | TRBV2 | NA | TGTGCCAGCAGTGACGGTGGGACCCGAAACACCATATATTTT | CASSDGGTRNTIYF
NA | TRBJ1-3 | TRBV19 | few | TGTGCCAGCTCTGCCGGGGGGCACACCATATATTTT | CASSAGGHTIYF
NA | TRBJ1-6 | TRBV5-5 | NA | TGTGCCAGCAGCTTGTGGCAGAATAATTCACCCCTCCACTTT | CASSLWQNNSPLHF
NA | TRBJ1-2 | TRBV11-2 | NA | TGTGCCAGCAGCTTAGATAATGACTATGGCTACACCTTC | CASSLDNDYGYTF
NA | TRBJ2-7 | TRBV5-4 | NA | TGTGCCAGCAGCTTGGACCCGAAAAACACCTACGAGCAGTACTTC | CASSLDPKNTYEQYF
TRBD2 | TRBJ2-3 | TRBV7-8 | NA | TGTGCCAGCAGCTGGGCTAGCGGGAGAGTGACAGATACGCAGTATTTT | CASSWASGRVTDTQYF
NA | TRBJ1-2 | TRBV5-1 | NA | TGCGCCAGCAGCTTGCGGTCTAACTATGGCTACACCTTC | CASSLRSNYGYTF
NA | TRBJ1-5 | TRBV30 | NA | TGTGCCTGGGGTTCCAGGGACAATCAGCCCCAGCATTTT | CAWGSRDNQPQHF